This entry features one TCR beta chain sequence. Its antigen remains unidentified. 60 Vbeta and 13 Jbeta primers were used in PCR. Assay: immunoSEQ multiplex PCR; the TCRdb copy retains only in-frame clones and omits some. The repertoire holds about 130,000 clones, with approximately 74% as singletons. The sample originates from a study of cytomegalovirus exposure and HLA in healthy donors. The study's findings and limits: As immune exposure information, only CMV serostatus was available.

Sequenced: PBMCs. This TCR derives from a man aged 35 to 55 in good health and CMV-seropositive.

The CDR3 here is CASSLWTGGSTDTQYF. The CDR3 DNA reads TGTGCCAGCAGCTTGTGGACAGGGGGGAGCACAGATACGCAGTATTTT. The J gene is TRBJ2-3, the V gene TRBV5-6; 10 nucleotides agree with TRBD1. The CDR3 runs 16 residues. In germline, CDR1 is SGHDT, CDR2 YYEEEE. V shed 1 base, J shed 0 bases, and the junction held 2 bases outside the gene matches. The full variable domain, rest sourced from reference TRBV5-6 and TRBJ2-3, is DAGVTQSPTHLIKTRGQQVTLRCSPKSGHDTVSWYQQALGQGPQFIFQYYEEEERQRGNFPDRFSGHQFPNYSSELNVNALLLGDSALYLCASSLWTGGSTDTQYFGPGTRLTVL.